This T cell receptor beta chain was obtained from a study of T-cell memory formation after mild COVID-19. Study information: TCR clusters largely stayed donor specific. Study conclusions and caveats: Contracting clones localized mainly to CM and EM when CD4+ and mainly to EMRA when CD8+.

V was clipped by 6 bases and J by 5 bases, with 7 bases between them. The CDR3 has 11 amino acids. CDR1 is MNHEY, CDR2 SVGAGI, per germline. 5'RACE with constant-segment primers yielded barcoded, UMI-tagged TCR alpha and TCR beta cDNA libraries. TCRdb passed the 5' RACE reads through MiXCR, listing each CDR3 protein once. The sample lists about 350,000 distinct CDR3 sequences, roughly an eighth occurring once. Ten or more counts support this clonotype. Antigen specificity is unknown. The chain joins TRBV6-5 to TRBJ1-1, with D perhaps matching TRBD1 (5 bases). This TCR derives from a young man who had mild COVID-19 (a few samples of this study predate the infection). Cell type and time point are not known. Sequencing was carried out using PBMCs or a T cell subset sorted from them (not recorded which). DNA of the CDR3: TGTGCCAGCAGAGGGGAGACTGAAGCTTTCTTT. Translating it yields CASRGETEAFF.